The clone carrying this TCR beta chain is a singleton in its sample. The target antigen is unknown. The CDR3 loop spans 13 amino acids. V gave up 10 bases and J gave up 6 bases; unmatched junction bases: 12. The germline CDR1 and CDR2 sequences are MNHEY and SMNVEV (reference sequence). These data come from a study of regulatory and conventional T cells in RAG deficiency. Method: immunoSEQ multiplex PCR; TCRdb's copy keeps in-frame clones and lacks some. The data hold around 23,000 clones, with 93% observed a single time. Genomic DNA came from blood conventional CD4+ T cells gated CD25-low CD127-high. Whole-study results and caveats: Omenn syndrome and CID/AS patients had approximately 91-fold fewer unique Treg TCR beta sequences, versus around 10-fold elsewhere. Shannon entropy was markedly lower and Simpson indices higher in RAG-deficient patients than control T-cell subsets. Patient subsets had shorter CDR3s; Omenn Treg-Tconv overlap exceeded 75%.

The sample was also reused in another study, on regulatory T cells. That paper adds: The PCR used 52 TRBV and 13 TRBJ primers.

This TCR was recovered from a human donor in good health. The rearrangement uses TRBV27 and TRBJ2-7, with 7 positions matching TRBD1. The sequenced sample was CD4+ T cells sorted from blood. The CDR3 sequence: CATATGTEFEQYF. CDR3 in DNA: TGTGCCACCGCGACCGGGACAGAATTCGAGCAGTACTTC.